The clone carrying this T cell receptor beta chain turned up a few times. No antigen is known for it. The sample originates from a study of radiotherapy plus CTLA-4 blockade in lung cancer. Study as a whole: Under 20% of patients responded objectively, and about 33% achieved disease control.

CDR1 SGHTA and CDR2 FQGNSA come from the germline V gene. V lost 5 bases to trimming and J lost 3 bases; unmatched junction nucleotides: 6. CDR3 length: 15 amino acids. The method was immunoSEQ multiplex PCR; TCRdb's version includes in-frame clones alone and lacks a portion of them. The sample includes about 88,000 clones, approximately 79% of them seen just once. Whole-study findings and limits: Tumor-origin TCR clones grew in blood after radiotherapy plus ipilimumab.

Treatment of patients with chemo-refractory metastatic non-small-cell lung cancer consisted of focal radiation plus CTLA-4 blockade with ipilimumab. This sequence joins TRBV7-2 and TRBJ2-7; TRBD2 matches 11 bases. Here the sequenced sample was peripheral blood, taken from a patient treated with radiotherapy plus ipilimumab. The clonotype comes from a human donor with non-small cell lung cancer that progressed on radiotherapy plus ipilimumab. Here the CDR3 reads CASSPRLAGRYEQYF. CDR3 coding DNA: TGTGCCAGCAGCCCCAGACTAGCGGGGCGCTACGAGCAGTACTTC.